Below, 16 T cell receptor beta chains from the same sample are listed, as sequenced in a study of blood T cells in healthy people across ages. For the second PCR, which ran for about 6 to 11 cycles, a sample-barcoded 5' primer and a J-beta primer mix were used. TCRdb processed the 5' RACE reads anew with MiXCR; each CDR3 protein has one entry. The sample has 700,000 to 900,000 distinct CDR3 sequences, 20% to 30% seen once. This sample was shared with a second study, whose subject was T cells of mothers and their children.

Sequenced: blood. Source of these receptors: a boy aged 10-17 years in good health.

The chain combines TRBV12-3 or TRBV12-4 with TRBJ1-2; D might be TRBD1 (5 bases). Trimming took off 5 bases at V and 1 base at J, with 8 bases between the two ends. This CDR3 has 13 amino acids. The CDR3 DNA reads as TGTGCCAGCAGTCCGGACAATAACTATGGCTACACCTTC. It specifies CASSPDNNYGYTF.

In this sample, this clonotype turned up a few times. This rearrangement joins TRBV12-3 or TRBV12-4 to TRBJ2-2; 11 bases map to TRBD2. The CDR3 is 14 amino acids. The J segment lost 9 bases and the V segment lost 7 bases, leaving 7 bases of the junction unmatched. The CDR3 loop reads CASNVAGGPRELFF. In DNA, the CDR3 is TGTGCCAGCAATGTAGCGGGGGGGCCCAGGGAGCTGTTTTTT.

The chain recombines TRBV7-9 with TRBJ2-5; a weak D match, TRBD1 (5 bases). CDR3 length equals 15 residues. V was pared by 5 bases and J by 9 bases, with 22 bases between. CDR1 and CDR2 (germline): SEHNR, FQNEAQ (reference sequence). CDR3 bases: TGTGCCAGCAGCCCTCTTGGGGCTCCGAGGATGTCCCAGTACTTC. Translated: CASSPLGAPRMSQYF.

The genes are TRBV6-1 and TRBJ2-2; possible D gene TRBD1, 6 bases. Looked up from germline, CDR1 is MNHNS and CDR2 is SASEGT. This CDR3 comprises 13 residues. Trimming took 6 bases from V and 7 from J, leaving 12 bases between them. The CDR3, as DNA: TGTGCCAGCAGAGAGACAGGCATCGGGGAGCTGTTTTTT. It yields the protein CASRETGIGELFF.

Only one count was recorded for this clonotype. The chain has TRBV5-1 and TRBJ2-5, with D tentatively TRBD2 (7 bases). In germline, CDR1 is SGHRS, CDR2 YFSETQ. Trimming left V 7 bases short and J 2 bases short, with 15 bases between. The CDR3 runs 14 residues. CDR3 protein: CASFGGGGQETQYF. CDR3 sequence (DNA): TGCGCCAGCTTCGGAGGGGGGGGGCAAGAGACCCAGTACTTC.

Only a few counts were recorded for this clonotype. The gene calls are TRBV3-1 and TRBJ2-5; either TRBD1 or TRBD2 may supply D (6 bases each). This CDR3 comprises 16 residues. Trimming took 0 bases from V and 3 from J, leaving 14 bases between them. Germline assignment: CDR1 LGHDT and CDR2 YNNKEL (reference sequence). The CDR3 DNA reads TGTGCCAGCAGCCAAGAGGGGGCCGGGGGCAAAGAGACCCAGTACTTC. Translation gives CASSQEGAGGKETQYF.

The chain combines TRBV15 with TRBJ1-1; no clear D. V lost 8 bases and J 4 bases, leaving 17 bases between the germline ends. CDR3 length: 14 residues. Germline loops: CDR1 LNHNV, CDR2 YYDKDF (reference sequence). DNA of the CDR3: TGTGCCACCTACCATAGGGCCCTCGGCACTGAAGCTTTCTTT. It specifies CATYHRALGTEAFF.

In this sample, this clonotype turned up a few times. The rearrangement uses TRBV5-1 and TRBJ1-4; D is uncertain. Trimming cost V 4 bases and J 0 bases, with 10 bases left between them. This CDR3 spans 15 amino acids. Looked up from germline, CDR1 is SGHRS and CDR2 is YFSETQ. The DNA for the CDR3 is TGCGCCAGCAGCATGAGGAGTTCAACTAATGAAAAACTGTTTTTT. This translates into CASSMRSSTNEKLFF.

In this sample, this clonotype turned up a few times. The chain carries TRBV10-3 and TRBJ2-5; weak D call: TRBD1 (5 bases). The CDR3 is 13 amino acids. Germline V CDR1 and CDR2: ENHRY, SYGVKD. V was clipped by 8 bases and J by 0 bases, with 10 bases between them. CDR3 loop: CAIRGRDQETQYF. Here the CDR3 DNA reads TGTGCCATCCGCGGCAGGGACCAAGAGACCCAGTACTTC.

This clonotype was found many times. The J gene is TRBJ2-6, the V gene TRBV5-5, with D tentatively TRBD1 (5 bases). Deletions cut 2 bases from V and 2 bases from J, with 8 bases between. The germline V gene has CDR1 SGHKS and CDR2 YYEKEE (reference sequence). The CDR3 extends over 15 amino acids. This CDR3 reads CASSLWGAGANVLTF. CDR3 DNA sequence: TGTGCCAGCAGCTTATGGGGCGCTGGGGCCAACGTCCTGACTTTC.

This clonotype showed up many times. The chain couples TRBV29-1 to TRBJ2-7; tentatively, D is TRBD1 or TRBD2 (5 bases each). CDR3 length equals 14 residues. Germline-derived CDR1 and CDR2 are SQVTM and ANQGSEA. The V end was cut by 4 bases, the J end by 2 bases, with 15 bases between. The DNA of the CDR3 is TGCAGCGTTGTACTGGGACGTTTAGCCTACGAGCAGTACTTC. Translating gives CSVVLGRLAYEQYF.

The table lists this clonotype with many counts. Compared with germline, one end of the junction differs, possibly owing to a read error. This chain connects TRBV5-1 to TRBJ1-4; D gene uncertain. Germline lookup yields CDR1 SGHRS and CDR2 YFSETQ. The CDR3 has 14 residues. The CDR3 loop reads CASSLTGGNEKLFF. CDR3 coding DNA: TGTGCCAGCAGTTTAACGGGAGGTAATGAAAAACTGTTTTTT.

The DNA of the CDR3 is TGTGCCAGCAGCTTACGGTCCACAGAAGAGACCCAGTACTTC. Amino acids: CASSLRSTEETQYF. The chain couples TRBV11-2 to TRBJ2-5; D is ambiguous. This CDR3 is 14 amino acids long. The germline CDR1 and CDR2 sequences are SGHAT and FQNNGV. The V end was cut by 2 bases, the J end by 3 bases, with 10 bases between.

V gene TRBV2 combines with J gene TRBJ2-5; D possibly corresponds to TRBD1 (5 bases). Trimming pared 6 bases from V and 3 bases from J, leaving 14 bases between. This CDR3 is 14 amino acids long. CDR1 is SNHLY and CDR2 is FYNNEI in the germline V gene. CDR3 sequence reads: CASRSIGAKETQYF. CDR3 sequence (DNA): TGTGCCAGCAGATCCATAGGGGCGAAAGAGACCCAGTACTTC.

The genes are TRBV21-1 and TRBJ2-5; the D call in the table, TRBD2, was not verified against the DNA. The J call is doubtful: the DNA matches TRBJ2-1 better. TRBV21-1 is a documented pseudogene. This CDR3 spans 18 amino acids. CDR3 DNA sequence: TGTGCCAGCAGCAAAGAGGGCCTAGCGGGGGGGCCCTACAATGAGCAGTTCTTC. Its translation is CASSKEGLAGGPYNEQFF.

The chain is built from TRBV9 and TRBJ2-5; D unclear. This CDR3 spans 14 amino acids. The germline V and J ends were trimmed by 2 bases and 0 bases, with 8 bases remaining between them. From germline, CDR1 is SGDLS and CDR2 YYNGEE. The CDR3 DNA is TGTGCCAGCAGCGTCGGGCCTTACCAAGAGACCCAGTACTTC. As protein: CASSVGPYQETQYF.